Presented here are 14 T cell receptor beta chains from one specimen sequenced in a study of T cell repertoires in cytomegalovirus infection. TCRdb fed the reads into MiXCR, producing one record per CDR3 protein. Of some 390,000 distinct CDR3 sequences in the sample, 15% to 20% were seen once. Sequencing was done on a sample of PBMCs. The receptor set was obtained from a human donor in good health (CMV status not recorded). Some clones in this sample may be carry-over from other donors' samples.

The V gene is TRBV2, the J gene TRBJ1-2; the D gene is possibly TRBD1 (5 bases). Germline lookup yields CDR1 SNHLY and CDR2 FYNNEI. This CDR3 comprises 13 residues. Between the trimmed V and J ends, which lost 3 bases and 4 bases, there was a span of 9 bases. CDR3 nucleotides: TGTGCCAGCAGTGATAAGGGGCCCTATGGCTACACCTTC. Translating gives CASSDKGPYGYTF. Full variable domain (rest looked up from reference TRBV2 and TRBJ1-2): EPEVTQTPSHQVTQMGQEVILRCVPISNHLYFYWYRQILGQKVEFLVSFYNNEISEKSEIFDDQFSVERPDGSNFTLKIRSTKLEDSAMYFCASSDKGPYGYTFGSGTRLTVV.

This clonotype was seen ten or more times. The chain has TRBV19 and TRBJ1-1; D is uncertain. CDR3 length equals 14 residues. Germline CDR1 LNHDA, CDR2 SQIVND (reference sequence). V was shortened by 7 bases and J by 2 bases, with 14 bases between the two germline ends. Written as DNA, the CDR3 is TGTGCCAGTATGGTGTCAGGACTCAACACTGAAGCTTTCTTT. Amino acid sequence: CASMVSGLNTEAFF.

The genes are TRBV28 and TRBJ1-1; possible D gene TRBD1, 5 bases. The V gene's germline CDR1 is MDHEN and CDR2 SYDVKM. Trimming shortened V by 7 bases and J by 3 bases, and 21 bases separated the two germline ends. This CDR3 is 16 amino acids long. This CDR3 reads CASIQTLGGLDTEAFF. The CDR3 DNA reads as TGTGCCAGCATCCAGACCCTTGGGGGACTGGACACTGAAGCTTTCTTT.

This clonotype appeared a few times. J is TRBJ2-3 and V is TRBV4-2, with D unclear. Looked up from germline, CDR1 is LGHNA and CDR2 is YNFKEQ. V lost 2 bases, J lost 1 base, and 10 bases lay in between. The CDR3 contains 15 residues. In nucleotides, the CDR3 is TGTGCCAGCAGCCAAAACACGCCGCGCACAGATACGCAGTATTTT. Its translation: CASSQNTPRTDTQYF.

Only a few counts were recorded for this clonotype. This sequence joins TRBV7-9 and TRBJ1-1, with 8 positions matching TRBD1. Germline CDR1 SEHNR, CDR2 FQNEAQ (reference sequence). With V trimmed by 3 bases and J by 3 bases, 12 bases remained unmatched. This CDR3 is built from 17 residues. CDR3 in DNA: TGTGCCAGCAGCTTCGGGCCCGGGACAGGATATTACACTGAAGCTTTCTTT. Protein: CASSFGPGTGYYTEAFF.

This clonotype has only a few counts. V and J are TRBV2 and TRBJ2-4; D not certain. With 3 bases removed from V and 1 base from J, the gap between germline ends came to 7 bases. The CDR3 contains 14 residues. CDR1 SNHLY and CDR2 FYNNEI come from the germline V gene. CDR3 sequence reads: CASSEVGAKNIQYF. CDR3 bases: TGTGCCAGCAGTGAGGTGGGGGCCAAAAACATTCAGTACTTC.

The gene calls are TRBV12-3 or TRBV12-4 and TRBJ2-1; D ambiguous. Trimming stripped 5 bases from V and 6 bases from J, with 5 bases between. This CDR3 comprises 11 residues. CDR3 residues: CASSTVNEQFF. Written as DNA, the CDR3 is TGTGCCAGCAGTACAGTCAATGAGCAGTTCTTC.

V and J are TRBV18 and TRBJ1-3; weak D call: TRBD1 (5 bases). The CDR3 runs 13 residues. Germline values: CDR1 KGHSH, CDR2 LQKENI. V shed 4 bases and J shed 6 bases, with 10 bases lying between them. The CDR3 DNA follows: TGTGCCAGCTCACTTTCGGACACAAACACCATATATTTT. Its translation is CASSLSDTNTIYF.

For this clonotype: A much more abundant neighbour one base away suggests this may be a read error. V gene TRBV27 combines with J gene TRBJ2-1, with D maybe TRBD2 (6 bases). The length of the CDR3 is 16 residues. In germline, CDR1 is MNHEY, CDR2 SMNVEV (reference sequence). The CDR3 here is CASSLRGLPAHNVQFF. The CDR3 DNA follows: TGTGCCAGCAGTTTACGGGGACTCCCCGCCCACAATGTGCAGTTCTTC.

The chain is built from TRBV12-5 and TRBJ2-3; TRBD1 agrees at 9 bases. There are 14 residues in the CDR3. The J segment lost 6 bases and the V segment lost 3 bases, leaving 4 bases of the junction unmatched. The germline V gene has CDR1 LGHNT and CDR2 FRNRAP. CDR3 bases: TGTGCTAGTGGTTTTGGGACAGGGAGCGATACGCAGTATTTT. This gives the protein CASGFGTGSDTQYF. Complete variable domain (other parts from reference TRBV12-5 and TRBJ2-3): DARVTQTPRHKVTEMGQEVTMRCQPILGHNTVFWYRQTMMQGLELLAYFRNRAPLDDSGMPKDRFSAEMPDATLATLKIQPSEPRDSAVYFCASGFGTGSDTQYFGPGTRLTVL.

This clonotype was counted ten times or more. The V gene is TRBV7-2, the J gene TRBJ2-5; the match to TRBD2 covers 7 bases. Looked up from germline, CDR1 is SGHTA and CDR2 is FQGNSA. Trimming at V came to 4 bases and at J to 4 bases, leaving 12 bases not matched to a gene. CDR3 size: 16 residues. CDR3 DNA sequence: TGTGCCAGCAGCTCCCGCCTGGGCGGGGGAGCAGAGACCCAGTACTTC. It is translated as CASSSRLGGGAETQYF.

The CDR3 DNA is TGTGCCAGCAGCCCTTCGGCCAGGAGTCAGCCCCAGCATTTT. Translating it yields CASSPSARSQPQHF. The chain recombines TRBV7-9 with TRBJ1-5; D is undetermined. The CDR3 extends over 14 amino acids. The V and J ends lost 5 bases and 6 bases respectively, with 14 bases between them. In germline, CDR1 is SEHNR, CDR2 FQNEAQ (reference sequence).

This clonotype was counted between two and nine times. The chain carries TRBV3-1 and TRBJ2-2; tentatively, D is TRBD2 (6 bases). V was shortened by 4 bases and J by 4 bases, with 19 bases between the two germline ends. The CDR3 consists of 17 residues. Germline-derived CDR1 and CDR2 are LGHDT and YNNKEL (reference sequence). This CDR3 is CASSPAPGLGGTGELFF. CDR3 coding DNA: TGTGCCAGCAGCCCCGCACCGGGACTCGGAGGCACCGGGGAGCTGTTTTTT.

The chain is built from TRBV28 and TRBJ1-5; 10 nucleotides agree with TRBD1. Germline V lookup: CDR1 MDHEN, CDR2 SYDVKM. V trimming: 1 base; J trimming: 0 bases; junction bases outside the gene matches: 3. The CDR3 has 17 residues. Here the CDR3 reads CASSLSTGGGSNQPQHF. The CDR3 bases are TGTGCCAGCAGTTTATCGACAGGGGGCGGTAGCAATCAGCCCCAGCATTTT.